The clone carrying this T cell receptor (beta chain) was counted at least ten times. Antigen: not known. The data originate from a study of neurological immune-mediated disorders. Study-level results: The greatest degree of TCR clonal expansion was observed in HTLV-1-associated myelopathy, with the lowest in multiple sclerosis, below that of healthy controls.

By 5'RACE with 10-nucleotide random UMIs, the cDNA was made. Using its own MiXCR run on the 5' RACE reads, TCRdb lists one record per CDR3 protein. This sample has around 46,000 distinct CDR3 sequences, with 1.5% to 2% found just once. Deletions cut 1 base from V and 8 bases from J, with 12 bases between. CDR3 length: 15 residues. CDR1 and CDR2 (germline): MGHRA, YSYEKL. Material for sequencing was PBMCs. The receptor was isolated from a woman aged 40 to 49 with multiple sclerosis. The rearrangement uses TRBV4-1 and TRBJ1-6; the D is unclear. The CDR3 nucleotides are TGCGCCAGCAGCCAAGCCCCGGAGACTCATTCACCCCTCCACTTT. Amino acid sequence: CASSQAPETHSPLHF.